This T cell receptor beta chain was recorded in a study of Graves' ophthalmopathy and Graves' hyperthyroidism (dated by TCRdb to 2017 to 2018). Notes on the research overall: Peripheral blood was collected at initial diagnosis, prior to any treatment. TCR beta repertoire signatures were used to distinguish Graves' ophthalmopathy from Graves' hyperthyroidism and to predict progression to ophthalmopathy. In total, 135 blood samples were TCR-sequenced: approximately 42 ophthalmopathy, around 75 hyperthyroidism and some 17 hyperthyroidism-to-ophthalmopathy patients. To explore V-J signatures distinguishing ophthalmopathy from hyperthyroidism, a discovery set of roughly 100 patients (roughly 44 ophthalmopathy, roughly 55 stable hyperthyroidism) was enrolled. An independent validation cohort comprised some 19 hyperthyroidism patients and 15 to 17 patients who later progressed from hyperthyroidism to ophthalmopathy. In over five hyperthyroidism patients, the T-cell repertoires found in thyroid tissue were compared with those found in blood. Once sampling was done, hyperthyroidism patients were given methimazole at a starting dose of 30 mg daily, while ophthalmopathy patients were given high-dose intravenous methylprednisolone. The approximately 100 discovery patients were divided at random into training and test sets in a 7:3 ratio. Study-level results and caveats: Most of the expanded thyroid clonotypes with a frequency above 0.001 were also detected in blood, and it was suggested that the thyroid immune response may be reflected by blood repertoires. Sample size was not statistically predetermined, and group allocation was not concealed from the investigators. In cross-validation, the 13-signature model distinguished ophthalmopathy from stable hyperthyroidism with 87.88% sensitivity and 81% to 82% specificity, while in the test set the corresponding values were approximately 79% and 70%. In validation, the model predicted ophthalmopathy progression with about 71% sensitivity and about 73% specificity; about a dozen predicted patients were CT-confirmed with GO in a median of about 6.2 months.

A patient counted as having stable hyperthyroidism if there was no progression to ophthalmopathy within 18 months of follow-up. Hyperthyroidism patients were newly diagnosed, with disease duration under 2 months, and aged 18 to 65 years. Patients with other autoimmune diseases, uncontrolled infections, pregnancy or lactation were excluded. Clinical symptoms, serum thyroxine, TRAb, thyroid ultrasound and orbital computed tomography formed the basis of the diagnosis. Ficoll-Paque density gradient centrifugation was used to isolate PBMCs from 9.5 to 10 ml of fresh peripheral blood. Total RNA was extracted using Trizol reagent, and RNA quality was checked on an Agilent 2100 Bioanalyzer. TCR beta CDR3 regions were amplified from RNA transcripts for repertoire sequencing. The first round of RT-PCR was done with HTBI primers and the Qiagen OneStep RT-PCR kit, and was followed by a second round of multiplex PCR, then size selection and purification. The libraries underwent paired-end sequencing with 100 bp reads on an Illumina HiSeq2000. The authors' pipeline ran thus. SOAPnuke was used to process the reads, throwing out any read that had adapters, had uncalled bases, had a mean Phred below 15, or lacked an exact constant-primer or identifier match. High-quality paired reads were merged with COPE v1.2.5. Unique nucleotide sequences were defined as clonotypes and aligned to IMGT TRB V, D and J references using MiTCR v1.1. The analysis was limited to V-J combinations with a frequency above 0.0001, which together covered about 99% of the repertoires. For each V-J combination, a TCR clonal expansion and chaos score was defined as F50 clonal expansion divided by the chaos observed in the TCRdist matrix. Welch's t-statistics and random forest were used to reduce the features to 10 to 15 V-J combinations, which were then used as input to a naive Bayes classifier. The Morisita-Horn index was used to measure how similar the thyroid and blood repertoires were. TCRdb reprocessing: public reads trimmed at Q25 with fastp, clones called with MiXCR, in-frame beta chains kept. For every CDR3 protein sequence, its rows merge into one entry that carries the most common genes and DNA. It is TCRdb's table, rather than the study itself, that gives the V and J calls and clone size. The sample table shows about 400,000 distinct CDR3 sequences, and over 15% are seen once. The ten most abundant clones make up about 7% of the sample.

The CDR3 covers 13 residues, taking in both the cysteine and the phenylalanine. CDR3 DNA is the only sequence kept; it has 39 bases, read in frame from the first base. The germline V gene specifies MNHEY as CDR1 and SVGEGT as CDR2. The V and J ends are trimmed by 7 bases and 5 bases, leaving 14 bases between them. The table lists this clonotype with many counts. Its antigen is not yet known. No qualities accompany the bases; no much larger clone lies one base away. Source material: peripheral blood. The source of this sequence is a woman under 30 with stable Graves' hyperthyroidism. Donor details come from another sample of the same person, matched by shared clones. The sequence joins TRBV6-2 or TRBV6-3 to TRBJ1-2; too little of a D gene remains to name it. The bases are TGTGCCAGCAAAGACCGAGGGCTATATGGCTACACCTTC. Its protein is CASKDRGLYGYTF.